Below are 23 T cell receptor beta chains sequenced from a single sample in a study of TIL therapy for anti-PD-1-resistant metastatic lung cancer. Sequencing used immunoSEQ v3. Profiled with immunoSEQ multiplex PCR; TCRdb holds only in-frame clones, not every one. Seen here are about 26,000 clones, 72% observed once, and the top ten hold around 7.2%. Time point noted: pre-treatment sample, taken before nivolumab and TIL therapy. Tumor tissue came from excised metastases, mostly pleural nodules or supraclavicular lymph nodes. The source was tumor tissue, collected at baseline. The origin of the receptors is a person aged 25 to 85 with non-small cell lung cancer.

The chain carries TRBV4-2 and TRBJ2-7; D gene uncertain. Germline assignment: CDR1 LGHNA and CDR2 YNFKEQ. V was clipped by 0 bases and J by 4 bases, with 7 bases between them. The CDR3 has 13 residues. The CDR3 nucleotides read TGTGCCAGCAGCCAAGATTTAGGATACGAGCAGTACTTC. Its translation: CASSQDLGYEQYF.

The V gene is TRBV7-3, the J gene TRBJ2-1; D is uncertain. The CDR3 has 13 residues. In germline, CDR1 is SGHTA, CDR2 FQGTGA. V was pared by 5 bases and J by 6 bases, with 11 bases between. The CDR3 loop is CASSPMNSNEQFF. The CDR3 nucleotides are TGTGCCAGCAGCCCAATGAACAGCAATGAGCAGTTCTTC.

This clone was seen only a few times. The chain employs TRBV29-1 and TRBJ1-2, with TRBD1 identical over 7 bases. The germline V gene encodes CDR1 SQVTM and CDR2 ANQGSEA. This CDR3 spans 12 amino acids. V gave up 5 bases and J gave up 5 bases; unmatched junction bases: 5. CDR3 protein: CSVLGTVYGYTF. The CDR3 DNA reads TGCAGCGTTCTCGGGACAGTTTATGGCTACACCTTC.

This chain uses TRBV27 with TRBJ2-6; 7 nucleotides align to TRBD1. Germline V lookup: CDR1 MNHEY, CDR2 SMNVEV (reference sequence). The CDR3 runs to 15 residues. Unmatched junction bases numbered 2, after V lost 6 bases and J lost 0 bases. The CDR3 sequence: CASRTGFSGANVLTF. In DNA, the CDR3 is TGTGCCAGCAGGACAGGGTTCTCTGGGGCCAACGTCCTGACTTTC. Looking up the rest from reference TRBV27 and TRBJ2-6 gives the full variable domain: EAQVTQNPRYLITVTGKKLTVTCSQNMNHEYMSWYRQDPGLGLRQIYYSMNVEVTDKGDVPEGYKVSRKEKRNFPLILESPSPNQTSLYFCASRTGFSGANVLTFGAGSRLTVL.

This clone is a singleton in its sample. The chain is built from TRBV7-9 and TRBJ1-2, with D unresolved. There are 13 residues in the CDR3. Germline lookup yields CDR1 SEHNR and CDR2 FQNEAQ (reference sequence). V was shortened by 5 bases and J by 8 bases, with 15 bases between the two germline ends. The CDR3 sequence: CASSPRPGEGYTF. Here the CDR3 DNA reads TGTGCCAGCAGCCCTCGTCCGGGAGAAGGCTACACCTTC.

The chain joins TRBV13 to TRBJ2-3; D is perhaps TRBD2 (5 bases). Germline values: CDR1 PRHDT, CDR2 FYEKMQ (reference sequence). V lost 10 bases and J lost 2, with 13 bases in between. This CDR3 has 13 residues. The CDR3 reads CATWGEYTDTQYF. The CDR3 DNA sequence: TGTGCCACCTGGGGAGAATACACAGATACGCAGTATTTT.

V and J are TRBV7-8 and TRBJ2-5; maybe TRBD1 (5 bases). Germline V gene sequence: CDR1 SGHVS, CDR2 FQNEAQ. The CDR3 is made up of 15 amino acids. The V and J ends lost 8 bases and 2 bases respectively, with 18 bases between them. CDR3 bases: TGTGCCAGCTTCGTCCTGGTGGGGCGACAAGAGACCCAGTACTTC. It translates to CASFVLVGRQETQYF.

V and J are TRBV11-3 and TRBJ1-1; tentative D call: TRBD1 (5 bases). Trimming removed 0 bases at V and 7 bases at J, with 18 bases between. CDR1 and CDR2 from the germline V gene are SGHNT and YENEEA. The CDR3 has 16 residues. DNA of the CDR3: TGTGCCAGCAGCTTAGATCAATCGGGACGGAACCGTGAAGCTTTCTTT. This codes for CASSLDQSGRNREAFF.

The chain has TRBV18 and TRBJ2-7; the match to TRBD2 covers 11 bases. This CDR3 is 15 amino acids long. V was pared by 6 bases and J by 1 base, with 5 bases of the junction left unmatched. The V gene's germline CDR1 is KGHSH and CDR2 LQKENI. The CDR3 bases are TGTGCCAGCTCGTTTGCTAGCGGGGGGTCCTACGAGCAGTACTTC. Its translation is CASSFASGGSYEQYF. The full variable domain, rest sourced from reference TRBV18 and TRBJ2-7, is NAGVMQNPRHLVRRRGQEARLRCSPMKGHSHVYWYRQLPEEGLKFMVYLQKENIIDESGMPKERFSAEFPKEGPSILRIQQVVRGDSAAYFCASSFASGGSYEQYFGPGTRLTVT.

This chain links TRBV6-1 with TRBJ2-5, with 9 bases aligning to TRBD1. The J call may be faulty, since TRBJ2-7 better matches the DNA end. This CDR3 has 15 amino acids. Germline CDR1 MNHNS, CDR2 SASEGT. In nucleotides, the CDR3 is TGTGCCAGCAGGCCCCCGGGACAGGGACCCTACGAGCAGTACTTC. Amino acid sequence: CASRPPGQGPYEQYF.

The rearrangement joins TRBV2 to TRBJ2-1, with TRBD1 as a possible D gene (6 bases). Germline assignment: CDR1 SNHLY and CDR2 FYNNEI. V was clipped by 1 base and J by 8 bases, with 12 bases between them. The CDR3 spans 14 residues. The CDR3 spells CASSEGAGVDEQFF. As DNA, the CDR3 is TGTGCCAGCAGTGAAGGAGCAGGGGTAGATGAGCAGTTCTTC.

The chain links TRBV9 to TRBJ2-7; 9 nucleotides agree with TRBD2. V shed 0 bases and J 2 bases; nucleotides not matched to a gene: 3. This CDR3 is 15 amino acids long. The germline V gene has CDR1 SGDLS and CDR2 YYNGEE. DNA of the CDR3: TGTGCCAGCAGCGTAGGAGGCGGGGGGGCCTACGAGCAGTACTTC. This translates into CASSVGGGGAYEQYF. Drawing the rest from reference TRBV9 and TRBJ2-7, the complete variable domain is DSGVTQTPKHLITATGQRVTLRCSPRSGDLSVYWYQQSLDQGLQFLIQYYNGEERAKGNILERFSAQQFPDLHSELNLSSLELGDSALYFCASSVGGGGAYEQYFGPGTRLTVT.

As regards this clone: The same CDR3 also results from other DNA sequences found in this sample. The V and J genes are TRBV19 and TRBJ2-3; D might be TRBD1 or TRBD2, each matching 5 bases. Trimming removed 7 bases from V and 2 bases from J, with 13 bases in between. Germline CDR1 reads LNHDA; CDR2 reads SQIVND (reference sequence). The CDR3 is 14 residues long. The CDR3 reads CASNSGANTDTQYF. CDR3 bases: TGTGCCAGTAATTCCGGGGCTAACACAGATACGCAGTATTTT.

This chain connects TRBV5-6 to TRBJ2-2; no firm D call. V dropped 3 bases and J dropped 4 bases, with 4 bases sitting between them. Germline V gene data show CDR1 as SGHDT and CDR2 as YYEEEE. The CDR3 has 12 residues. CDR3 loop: CASSWATGELFF. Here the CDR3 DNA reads TGTGCCAGCAGCTGGGCCACCGGGGAGCTGTTTTTT.

The CDR3 bases are TGTGCCAGCACTAAGAGTTCAGGGGTACTTAGACAGCCCCAGCATTTT. This translates into CASTKSSGVLRQPQHF. The chain employs TRBV21-1 and TRBJ1-5; TRBD1 was called by the table and not checked on the DNA. TRBV21-1 is a pseudogene segment. CDR3 size: 16 residues.

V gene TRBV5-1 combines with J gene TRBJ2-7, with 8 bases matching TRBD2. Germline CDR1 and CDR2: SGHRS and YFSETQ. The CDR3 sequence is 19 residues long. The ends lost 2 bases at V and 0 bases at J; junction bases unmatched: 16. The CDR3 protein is CASSLRLMAGGLNSYEQYF. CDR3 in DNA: TGCGCCAGCAGCTTACGGTTAATGGCGGGGGGATTAAACTCCTACGAGCAGTACTTC.

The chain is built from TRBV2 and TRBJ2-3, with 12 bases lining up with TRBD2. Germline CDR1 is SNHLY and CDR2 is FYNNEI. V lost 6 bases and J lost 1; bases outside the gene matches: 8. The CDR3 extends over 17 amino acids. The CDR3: CASSHRLAGVGTDTQYF. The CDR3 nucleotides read TGTGCCAGCAGCCACCGACTAGCGGGGGTTGGCACAGATACGCAGTATTTT.

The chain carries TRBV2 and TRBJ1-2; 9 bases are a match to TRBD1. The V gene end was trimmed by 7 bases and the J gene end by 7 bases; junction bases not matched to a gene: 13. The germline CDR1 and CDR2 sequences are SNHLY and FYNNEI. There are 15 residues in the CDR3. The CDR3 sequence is CASTHRTGDVVGYTF. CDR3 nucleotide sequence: TGTGCCAGCACCCACCGGACAGGGGACGTCGTTGGCTACACCTTC.

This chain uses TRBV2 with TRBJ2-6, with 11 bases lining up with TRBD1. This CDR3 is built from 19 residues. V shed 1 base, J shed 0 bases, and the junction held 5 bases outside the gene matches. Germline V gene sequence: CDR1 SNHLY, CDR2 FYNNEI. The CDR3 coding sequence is TGTGCCAGCAGTGAAGGGATGGGACAGGGGGGCTCTGGGGCCAACGTCCTGACTTTC. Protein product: CASSEGMGQGGSGANVLTF.

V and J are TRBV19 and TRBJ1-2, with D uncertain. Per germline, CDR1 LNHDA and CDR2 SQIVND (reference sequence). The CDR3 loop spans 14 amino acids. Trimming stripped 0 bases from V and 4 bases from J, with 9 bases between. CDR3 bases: TGTGCCAGTAGTATAGATCTGGAAAGCTATGGCTACACCTTC. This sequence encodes CASSIDLESYGYTF.

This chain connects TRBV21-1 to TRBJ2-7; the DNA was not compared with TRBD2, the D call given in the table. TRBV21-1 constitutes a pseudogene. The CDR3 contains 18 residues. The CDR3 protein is CASSNSHPPGGMGAEQYF. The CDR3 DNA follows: TGTGCCAGCAGCAACTCTCACCCTCCGGGAGGCATGGGAGCCGAGCAGTACTTC.

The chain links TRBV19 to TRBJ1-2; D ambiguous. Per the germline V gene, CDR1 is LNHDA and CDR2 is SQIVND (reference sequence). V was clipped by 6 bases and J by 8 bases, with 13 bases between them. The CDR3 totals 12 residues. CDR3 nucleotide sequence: TGTGCCAGTAGGGCAGGCGTTGGGGGCTACACCTTC. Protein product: CASRAGVGGYTF.

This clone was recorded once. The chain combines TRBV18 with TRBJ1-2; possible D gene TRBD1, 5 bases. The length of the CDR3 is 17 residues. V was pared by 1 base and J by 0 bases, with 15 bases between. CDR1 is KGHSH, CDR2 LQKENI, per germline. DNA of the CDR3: TGTGCCAGCTCACCACAAAGACGGGACTCCACTAACTATGGCTACACCTTC. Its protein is CASSPQRRDSTNYGYTF.